The rows below give T cell receptor beta chains drawn from one sample of a study of T cells after yellow fever vaccination. Each CDR3 protein gets one entry after TCRdb re-called the 5' RACE reads with MiXCR. The sample holds some 240,000 distinct CDR3 sequences, approximately 3.2% seen once. This sample comprised CD4+ T cells sorted from PBMCs, obtained 10 days after the yellow fever booster vaccination. The receptors stem from a man younger than 35 who received the YFV17D yellow fever vaccine. Each CDR3 is given with its conserved first and last residue. Each record gives: CDR3 protein, CDR3 DNA, clone size, V gene, J gene, D gene. The D gene is left open where the match is weak. Rows give clone size only sometimes, using once, few, many, or a class for an expanded clone.

cdr3_aa: CASSPQGPGELYF; cdr3_nt: TGTGCCAGCAGCCCGCAGGGGCCCGGGGAGCTGTATTTT; clone_size: -; v_call: TRBV7-4; j_call: TRBJ2-2; d_call: -
cdr3_aa: CASSPLPSNYGYTF; cdr3_nt: TGCGCCAGCAGCCCCTTGCCCTCTAACTATGGCTACACCTTC; clone_size: few; v_call: TRBV5-1; j_call: TRBJ1-2; d_call: -
cdr3_aa: CASSLDGVKGETQYF; cdr3_nt: TGTGCCAGCAGCTTGGACGGGGTAAAGGGGGAGACCCAGTACTTC; clone_size: few; v_call: TRBV5-8; j_call: TRBJ2-5; d_call: -
cdr3_aa: CASSYARGQGGTGELFF; cdr3_nt: TGTGCCAGCAGTTACGCCCGTGGACAGGGGGGAACCGGGGAGCTGTTTTTT; clone_size: -; v_call: TRBV27; j_call: TRBJ2-2; d_call: TRBD1
cdr3_aa: CSASQDWRPDTQYF; cdr3_nt: TGCAGTGCTAGTCAGGACTGGCGCCCAGATACGCAGTATTTT; clone_size: -; v_call: TRBV20-1; j_call: TRBJ2-3; d_call: -
cdr3_aa: CASSLRDRHNNEQFF; cdr3_nt: TGTGCCAGCAGTTTAAGGGACAGACACAACAATGAGCAGTTCTTC; clone_size: few; v_call: TRBV12-3/TRBV12-4; j_call: TRBJ2-1; d_call: TRBD1
cdr3_aa: CASSPRAGGYFYEQYF; cdr3_nt: TGTGCCAGCAGCCCCCGGGCAGGGGGATATTTCTACGAGCAGTACTTC; clone_size: many; v_call: TRBV11-2; j_call: TRBJ2-7; d_call: TRBD1
cdr3_aa: CASSLAIGGNTIYF; cdr3_nt: TGTGCCAGCAGCTTAGCGATCGGGGGAAACACCATATATTTT; clone_size: many; v_call: TRBV7-2; j_call: TRBJ1-3; d_call: -
cdr3_aa: CASSQVDSGGRGEDTQYF; cdr3_nt: TGCGCCAGCAGCCAAGTTGATAGCGGGGGAAGGGGCGAAGATACGCAGTATTTT; clone_size: few; v_call: TRBV4-3; j_call: TRBJ2-3; d_call: TRBD2
cdr3_aa: CASSQDRGAGELFF; cdr3_nt: TGTGCCAGCAGCCAAGATAGAGGGGCCGGGGAGCTGTTTTTT; clone_size: -; v_call: TRBV4-2; j_call: TRBJ2-2; d_call: -
cdr3_aa: CASSQAGGEETQYF; cdr3_nt: TGTGCCAGCAGCCAAGCCGGGGGAGAAGAGACCCAGTACTTC; clone_size: few; v_call: TRBV4-2; j_call: TRBJ2-5; d_call: -
cdr3_aa: CASSSPGTGENIQYF; cdr3_nt: TGTGCCAGCAGCTCCCCCGGGACTGGTGAAAACATTCAGTACTTC; clone_size: -; v_call: TRBV5-4; j_call: TRBJ2-4; d_call: -